The T cell receptor (beta chain) under discussion was sequenced for a study of CXCR3-negative and CXCR3-positive naive CD8 T cells. Of note for this clonotype: Its antigen is not identified.

Study-wide results and caveats: Naive CXCR3-positive cells had TRB CDR3s more hydrophobic than those of CXCR3-negative naive cells. In naive cells, CXCR3-negative and CXCR3-positive subsets had similar TRBV-TRBJ usage; memory cells differed.

The authors prepared UMI-labeled TRB cDNA libraries by 5' RACE. TCRdb reprocessed the 5' RACE reads, keeping one entry per CDR3 protein, no DNA. In total, the table holds some 130,000 distinct CDR3 sequences. CDR1 is SGHTA and CDR2 is FQGTGA in the germline V gene. The CDR3 is 15 residues long. Triplicate sorts, approximately 300,000 cells apiece, were made for each CD8+ T cell subset. The CD45RO-CCR7+CD27+CD95- phenotype denoted naive CD8+ T cells. The source is a human donor in good health. Some clones in this sample may be carry-over from other donors' samples. Sequencing was carried out using naive CXCR3- CD8+ T cells from blood. Specified subset: CD45RO-CCR7+CD27+CD95- naive CD8+ T cells lacking CXCR3 (TNR3-). The chain employs TRBV7-3 and TRBJ2-3. The CDR3 region is CASSLGFFSTDTQYF.